The 15 T cell receptor beta chains below were found in one sample sequenced in a study of T cell repertoires in cytomegalovirus infection. These receptors' antigens are unknown. TCRdb used MiXCR to reprocess the reads, holding one entry per CDR3 protein. The sample has about 890,000 distinct CDR3 sequences, roughly 30% seen once. Specimen: cultured CD8+ T cells from PBMCs, collected from culture after CMV antigen stimulation. The receptors shown here come from a human donor in good health (CMV status not recorded). Some clones in this sample may be carry-over from other donors' samples.

This clonotype occurred once. This chain links TRBV7-9 with TRBJ1-2; D perhaps matches TRBD1 (6 bases). Germline V lookup: CDR1 SEHNR, CDR2 FQNEAQ (reference sequence). Trimming took 3 bases from V and 5 from J, leaving 16 bases between them. CDR3 length: 15 residues. This chain's CDR3 is CASSFTEQGWYGYTF. The CDR3 DNA reads TGTGCCAGCAGCTTTACCGAACAGGGATGGTATGGCTACACCTTC.

This clonotype was found a few times. V usage is TRBV12-3 or TRBV12-4 and J usage is TRBJ2-2; D unresolved. The V end lost 7 bases, the J end lost 7 bases, and 7 bases lay between the germline ends. The CDR3 length is 11 residues. CDR3 residues: CASTWSGELFF. The CDR3 DNA reads TGTGCCAGCACCTGGAGCGGGGAGCTGTTTTTT.

This clonotype was counted a few times. This chain links TRBV20-1 with TRBJ2-4; unclear D gene. Trimming removed 5 bases from V and 0 bases from J, with 14 bases in between. Germline V gene data show CDR1 as DFQATT and CDR2 as SNEGSKA (reference sequence). This CDR3 contains 15 residues. CDR3 loop: CSADGHELAKNIQYF. For the CDR3, the DNA is TGCAGTGCTGATGGGCATGAATTAGCCAAAAACATTCAGTACTTC.

On this clonotype: Given the absence of the conserved phenylalanine or tryptophan at the CDR3 end, a read error is likely. The rearrangement links TRBV6-1 to TRBJ2-7, with a tentative D call TRBD2 (6 bases). Germline lookup yields CDR1 MNHNS and CDR2 SASEGT. The length of the CDR3 is 19 residues. The germline V and J ends were trimmed by 3 bases and 3 bases, with 27 bases remaining between them. This chain's CDR3 is CASSDATGTEINLHYEQYI. The DNA for the CDR3 is TGTGCCAGCAGTGATGCAACCGGGACTGAGATTAACCTTCACTACGAGCAGTACATC.

The rearrangement links TRBV19 to TRBJ1-2; tentative D call: TRBD1 (6 bases). V gave up 1 base and J gave up 4 bases, with 22 bases separating them. The CDR3 extends over 18 amino acids. Germline loops: CDR1 LNHDA, CDR2 SQIVND (reference sequence). The CDR3 here is CASSIGRDTRLGGYGYTF. CDR3 DNA sequence: TGTGCCAGTAGTATAGGACGGGACACTAGACTCGGAGGCTATGGCTACACCTTC.

The V gene is TRBV27, the J gene TRBJ1-1; weak D call: TRBD1 (5 bases). Trimming shortened V by 0 bases and J by 4 bases, and 15 bases separated the two germline ends. Germline loops: CDR1 MNHEY, CDR2 SMNVEV (reference sequence). The CDR3 consists of 16 residues. The CDR3 DNA reads TGTGCCAGCAGTTTATCCCTGTGGGGCTTTGTCACTGAAGCTTTCTTT. Translated: CASSLSLWGFVTEAFF.

The table lists this clonotype with many counts. In DNA, the CDR3 is TGTGCCAGCAGCTCAACGGGGGGGCTGAACACTGAAGCTTTCTTT. As protein: CASSSTGGLNTEAFF. V is TRBV7-3 and J is TRBJ1-1; maybe TRBD1 (6 bases). The CDR3 length is 15 residues. CDR1 is SGHTA, CDR2 FQGTGA, per germline. Trimming left V 4 bases short and J 0 bases short, with 12 bases between.

This clonotype has ten or more counts. The V and J genes are TRBV7-8 and TRBJ2-3, with 7 positions matching TRBD1. V lost 5 bases and J lost 0; bases outside the gene matches: 8. The germline V gene has CDR1 SGHVS and CDR2 FQNEAQ. This CDR3 comprises 16 residues. The CDR3 DNA sequence: TGTGCCAGCAGCACCAGGGACAGCAAGAGCACAGATACGCAGTATTTT. Amino acid sequence: CASSTRDSKSTDTQYF.

The table lists this clonotype with many counts. V is TRBV7-2 and J is TRBJ2-1; 7 positions match TRBD2. V shed 1 base and J 5 bases; nucleotides not matched to a gene: 2. This CDR3 is 14 amino acids long. Germline V CDR1 and CDR2: SGHTA, FQGNSA. For the CDR3, the DNA is TGTGCCAGCAGCTTAGGCGCGGGGGACAATGAGCAGTTCTTC. It codes for CASSLGAGDNEQFF.

This sequence joins TRBV24-1 and TRBJ2-2; D gene ambiguous. Trimming took 3 bases from V and 6 from J, leaving 4 bases between them. The V gene's germline CDR1 is KGHDR and CDR2 SFDVKD. This CDR3 contains 12 residues. This chain's CDR3 is CATSDNPGELFF. CDR3 in DNA: TGTGCCACCAGTGATAACCCCGGGGAGCTGTTTTTT.

The chain recombines TRBV13 with TRBJ1-1; 9 nucleotides agree with TRBD1. The CDR3 is made up of 14 amino acids. CDR1 PRHDT and CDR2 FYEKMQ come from the germline V gene (reference sequence). With V trimmed by 5 bases and J by 6 bases, 7 bases remained unmatched. The CDR3 nucleotides are TGTGCCAGCAGCCCTGGGACAGGGCTGGCTGAAGCTTTCTTT. This encodes CASSPGTGLAEAFF.

This clonotype has just a few counts. The chain uses TRBV28 and TRBJ2-7, with D perhaps given as TRBD1 or TRBD2 (5 bases each). Trimming removed 7 bases from V and 0 bases from J, with 19 bases in between. Germline CDR1 reads MDHEN; CDR2 reads SYDVKM. The CDR3 is made up of 16 amino acids. The CDR3 region is CASKGVMLGTSYEQYV. DNA of the CDR3: TGTGCCAGCAAAGGGGTCATGTTGGGGACCTCCTACGAGCAGTACGTC.

The chain combines TRBV6-2 or TRBV6-3 with TRBJ1-1; 10 nucleotides line up with TRBD1. V shed 0 bases, J shed 5 bases, and the junction held 6 bases outside the gene matches. Germline CDR1 reads MNHEY; CDR2 reads SVGEGT. This CDR3 has 16 residues. CDR3 nucleotides: TGTGCCAGCAGTTACTCGAAGGGGACAGGGGATACTGAAGCTTTCTTT. It encodes CASSYSKGTGDTEAFF.

In DNA form, the CDR3 reads TGTGCCGGACGAGAGTCTAATGAAAAACTGTTTTTT. Translated: CAGRESNEKLFF. J is TRBJ1-4 and V is TRBV7-9, with D hard to call. The CDR3 totals 12 residues. Trimming removed 11 bases from V and 3 bases from J, with 10 bases in between. CDR1 is SEHNR, CDR2 FQNEAQ, per germline (reference sequence).

The chain uses TRBV19 and TRBJ1-1, with D possibly being TRBD1 (6 bases). Between the trimmed V and J ends, which lost 7 bases and 1 base, there was a span of 13 bases. The CDR3 is 14 amino acids. The germline V gene encodes CDR1 LNHDA and CDR2 SQIVND (reference sequence). CDR3 DNA: TGTGCCAGTACGGGGGCGGCGGGGAACACTGAAGCTTTCTTT. Amino acids: CASTGAAGNTEAFF.